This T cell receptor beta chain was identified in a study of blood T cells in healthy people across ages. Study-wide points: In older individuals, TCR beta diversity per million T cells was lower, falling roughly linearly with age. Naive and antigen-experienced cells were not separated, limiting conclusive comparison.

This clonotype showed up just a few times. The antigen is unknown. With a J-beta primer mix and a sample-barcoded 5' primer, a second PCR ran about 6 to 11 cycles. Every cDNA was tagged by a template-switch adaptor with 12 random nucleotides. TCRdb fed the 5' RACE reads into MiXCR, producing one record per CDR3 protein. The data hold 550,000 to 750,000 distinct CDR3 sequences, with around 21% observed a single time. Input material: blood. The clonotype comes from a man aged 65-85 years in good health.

The CDR3 DNA follows: TGCAGTGCTAGTAATAGGGCGGACCCGTACTTC. It is translated as CSASNRADPYF. This sequence joins TRBV20-1 and TRBJ2-5; D remains ambiguous. The CDR3 sequence is 11 residues long. Deletions cut 3 bases from V and 13 bases from J, with 15 bases between. CDR1 and CDR2 from the germline V gene are DFQATT and SNEGSKA (reference sequence).